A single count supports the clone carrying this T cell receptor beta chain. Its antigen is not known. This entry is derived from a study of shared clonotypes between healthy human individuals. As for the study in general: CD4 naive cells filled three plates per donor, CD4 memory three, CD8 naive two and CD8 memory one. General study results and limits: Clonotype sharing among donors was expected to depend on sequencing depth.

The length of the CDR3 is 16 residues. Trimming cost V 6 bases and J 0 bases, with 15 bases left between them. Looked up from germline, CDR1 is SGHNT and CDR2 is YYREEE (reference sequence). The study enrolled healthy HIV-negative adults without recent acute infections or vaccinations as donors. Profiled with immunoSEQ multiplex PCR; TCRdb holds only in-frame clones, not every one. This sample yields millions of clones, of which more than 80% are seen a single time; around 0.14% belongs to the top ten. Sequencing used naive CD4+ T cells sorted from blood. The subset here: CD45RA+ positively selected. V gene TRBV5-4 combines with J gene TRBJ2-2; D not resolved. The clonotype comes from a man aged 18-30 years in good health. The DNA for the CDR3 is TGTGCCAGCACCTTAGCCGGCGACCCGAACACCGGGGAGCTGTTTTTT. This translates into CASTLAGDPNTGELFF.